The 29 T cell receptor beta chains below were found in one sample sequenced in a study of blood T cell repertoires in COVID-19. Only in-frame clones appear in the TCRdb table, and some are missing; sequencing was by immunoSEQ multiplex PCR. The sample consists of 200,000 to 250,000 clones, around 89% of them appearing once. The sequencing input was PBMCs or T cells enriched from blood (not recorded which). These receptors were obtained from a man aged 25 to 45 who had been exposed to COVID-19.

V and J are TRBV15 and TRBJ1-1; D call uncertain. The V end was cut by 1 base, the J end by 1 base, with 7 bases between. CDR1 is LNHNV and CDR2 is YYDKDF in the germline V gene (reference sequence). The CDR3 runs 14 residues. The CDR3 loop reads CATSRGAGNTEAFF. As DNA, the CDR3 is TGTGCCACCAGCAGAGGGGCGGGGAACACTGAAGCTTTCTTT.

This clone was counted many times. The chain joins TRBV30 to TRBJ1-1; TRBD1 matches at 7 bases. The germline gives CDR1 GTSNPN, CDR2 SVGIG (reference sequence). Germline trimming cut 3 bases from V and 6 bases from J; bases unmatched to any gene: 10. The CDR3 contains 14 residues. CDR3 sequence reads: CAWSGDRDQSEAFF. CDR3 bases: TGTGCCTGGAGCGGCGACAGGGATCAGTCTGAAGCTTTCTTT.

The genes are TRBV4-1 and TRBJ1-1; perhaps TRBD1 as D (6 bases). Germline CDR1 is MGHRA and CDR2 is YSYEKL. The CDR3 extends over 14 amino acids. Trimming shortened V by 3 bases and J by 3 bases, and 11 bases separated the two germline ends. This CDR3 is CASSHLQGDTEAFF. CDR3 coding DNA: TGCGCCAGCAGCCACTTACAGGGTGACACTGAAGCTTTCTTT.

The chain uses TRBV7-2 and TRBJ2-7, with D tentatively TRBD1 (5 bases). Trimming removed 5 bases from V and 4 bases from J, with 21 bases in between. The V gene's germline CDR1 is SGHTA and CDR2 FQGNSA. The CDR3 is 16 amino acids. The CDR3 bases are TGTGCCAGCAGCCTTATCTCCCTGGGGCGTGGGTACGAGCAGTACTTC. This codes for CASSLISLGRGYEQYF. The whole variable domain, remainder taken from reference TRBV7-2 and TRBJ2-7, is GAGVSQSPSNKVTEKGKDVELRCDPISGHTALYWYRQSLGQGLEFLIYFQGNSAPDKSGLPSDRFSAERTGGSVSTLTIQRTQQEDSAVYLCASSLISLGRGYEQYFGPGTRLTVT.

The chain uses TRBV12-3 or TRBV12-4 and TRBJ1-5, with 7 bases matching TRBD1. With 6 bases clipped from V and 5 bases from J, the junction kept 4 bases outside the gene matches. This CDR3 contains 13 residues. CDR3 in amino acids: CASSSQGYQPQHF. The CDR3 DNA is TGTGCCAGCAGCTCACAGGGGTATCAGCCCCAGCATTTT.

V gene TRBV29-1 combines with J gene TRBJ1-2, with no clear D. The CDR3 has 13 amino acids. Germline V gene data show CDR1 as SQVTM and CDR2 as ANQGSEA. V dropped 7 bases and J dropped 4 bases, with 16 bases sitting between them. The CDR3 DNA reads as TGCAGCGCCCTCTTCCTAGACGGCTATGGCTACACCTTC. Protein sequence: CSALFLDGYGYTF. The full variable domain, with the rest looked up from reference TRBV29-1 and TRBJ1-2, is SAVISQKPSRDICQRGTSLTIQCQVDSQVTMMFWYRQQPGQSLTLIATANQGSEATYESGFVIDKFPISRPNLTFSTLTVSNMSPEDSSIYLCSALFLDGYGYTFGSGTRLTVV.

V and J are TRBV5-4 and TRBJ1-2; D is unclear. Between the trimmed V and J ends, which lost 4 bases and 3 bases, there was a span of 10 bases. The length of the CDR3 is 13 residues. Germline-derived CDR1 and CDR2 are SGHNT and YYREEE (reference sequence). CDR3 DNA: TGTGCCAGCAGCCCCCCCGGAGACTATGGCTACACCTTC. Its protein product is CASSPPGDYGYTF.

This chain links TRBV10-1 with TRBJ1-2; TRBD1 agrees at 7 bases. Trimming at V came to 11 bases and at J to 5 bases, leaving 29 bases not matched to a gene. CDR1 is WNHNN, CDR2 SYGVQD, per germline (reference sequence). This CDR3 is built from 19 residues. Here the CDR3 DNA reads TGCGCCTCAAACCGGGGGTCTCATTCACAGGGGAGTGGATTTTATGGCTACACCTTC. Protein product: CASNRGSHSQGSGFYGYTF.

The genes are TRBV11-3 and TRBJ2-3; 7 bases are a match to TRBD1. This CDR3 contains 15 residues. Germline values: CDR1 SGHNT, CDR2 YENEEA. V shed 1 base and J 2 bases; nucleotides not matched to a gene: 3. CDR3 in DNA: TGTGCCAGCAGCTTAGGGGACAGAGCCACAGATACGCAGTATTTT. Its protein product is CASSLGDRATDTQYF.

Concerning this clone: This sample includes further DNA sequences coding for the same CDR3. The CDR3 DNA sequence: TGCGCCAGCAGCTTAGGACTAGCGGGGGGAACAGATACGCAGTATTTT. This sequence encodes CASSLGLAGGTDTQYF. The chain recombines TRBV5-1 with TRBJ2-3; 14 positions match TRBD2. Trimming cost V 2 bases and J 3 bases; bases outside gene matches: 2. The germline V gene has CDR1 SGHRS and CDR2 YFSETQ. There are 16 residues in the CDR3.

The V and J genes are TRBV11-2 and TRBJ2-1, with TRBD2 matching 8 bases. The CDR3 is made up of 13 amino acids. CDR1 is SGHAT and CDR2 is FQNNGV in the germline V gene. The V gene end was trimmed by 5 bases and the J gene end by 9 bases; junction bases not matched to a gene: 6. The CDR3 loop reads CASSPIRGGEQFF. As DNA, the CDR3 is TGTGCCAGCAGCCCTATCCGGGGGGGTGAGCAGTTCTTC.

The V call is TRBV3-1 (or the pseudogene TRBV3-2), the J call TRBJ2-2; TRBD2 is a possible D gene (6 bases). The CDR3 consists of 13 residues. The germline V gene has CDR1 LGHDT and CDR2 YNNKEL (reference sequence). Between the trimmed V and J ends, which lost 7 bases and 1 base, there was a span of 7 bases. For the CDR3, the DNA is TGTGCCAGCATGCGGGGGAACACCGGGGAGCTGTTTTTT. Translating it yields CASMRGNTGELFF.

The chain couples TRBV7-9 to TRBJ1-6, with D tentatively TRBD1 (5 bases). Germline-derived CDR1 and CDR2 are SEHNR and FQNEAQ (reference sequence). V lost 1 base, J lost 7 bases, and 8 bases lay in between. The CDR3 consists of 14 residues. The CDR3 region has the DNA TGTGCCAGCAGCTTAGAACAGGAGAATTCACCCCTCCACTTT. It encodes CASSLEQENSPLHF.

The rearrangement joins TRBV11-2 to TRBJ1-2, with TRBD1 as a possible D gene (5 bases). V lost 2 bases to trimming and J lost 5 bases, with 21 bases between them. The CDR3 sequence is 17 residues long. CDR1 and CDR2 from the germline V gene are SGHAT and FQNNGV. The CDR3 is CASSLPPGGGYGYGYTF. CDR3 nucleotide sequence: TGTGCCAGCAGCTTACCCCCCGGGGGGGGGTATGGATATGGCTACACCTTC.

V and J are TRBV11-2 and TRBJ2-4; D is perhaps TRBD1 (5 bases). Per the germline V gene, CDR1 is SGHAT and CDR2 is FQNNGV. V was cut by 5 bases and J by 8 bases, with 19 bases left in between. The CDR3 runs 15 residues. The CDR3 DNA follows: TGTGCCAGCAGCCCCACTGACAGTTTCGGGTACATTCAGTACTTC. Protein product: CASSPTDSFGYIQYF. The full variable domain, in which reference TRBV11-2 and TRBJ2-4 provide the parts outside the CDR3, is EAGVAQSPRYKIIEKRQSVAFWCNPISGHATLYWYQQILGQGPKLLIQFQNNGVVDDSQLPKDRFSAERLKGVDSTLKIQPAKLEDSAVYLCASSPTDSFGYIQYFGAGTRLSVL.

The chain recombines TRBV5-5 with TRBJ2-5; the D is unclear. Germline values: CDR1 SGHKS, CDR2 YYEKEE (reference sequence). The CDR3 loop spans 14 amino acids. V lost 4 bases to trimming and J lost 5 bases, with 15 bases between them. Here the CDR3 DNA reads TGTGCCAGCAGCCCGGTCCACCCCCCGGAGACCCAGTACTTC. Its protein product is CASSPVHPPETQYF.

The chain recombines TRBV11-2 with TRBJ2-3, with D maybe TRBD1 (5 bases). Per the germline V gene, CDR1 is SGHAT and CDR2 is FQNNGV. The CDR3 runs 15 residues. The V end was cut by 0 bases, the J end by 4 bases, with 11 bases between. In DNA form, the CDR3 reads TGTGCCAGCAGCTTAGATATTGGGGCCCCAGATACGCAGTATTTT. This encodes CASSLDIGAPDTQYF.

This sequence joins TRBV5-1 and TRBJ2-3, with 9 bases identical to TRBD2. The CDR3 is 16 residues long. V shed 1 base, J shed 0 bases, and the junction held 3 bases outside the gene matches. Germline V gene lookup returns CDR1 SGHRS and CDR2 YFSETQ. CDR3 sequence: CASSLRLAASTDTQYF. The CDR3 DNA reads as TGCGCCAGCAGCTTGAGACTAGCGGCTAGCACAGATACGCAGTATTTT.

In its sample, this clone was seen once. This chain joins TRBV5-1 and TRBJ2-1; 9 bases line up with TRBD1. This CDR3 region has 14 residues. CDR1 and CDR2 (germline): SGHRS, YFSETQ. J gave up 6 bases and V 7 bases, and 8 bases lay outside the gene matches. The CDR3 coding sequence is TGCGCCAGCTACACCGGGACAGGGTCCAATGAGCAGTTCTTC. This gives the protein CASYTGTGSNEQFF.

The genes are TRBV19 and TRBJ1-2; 8 positions match TRBD1. V was clipped by 6 bases and J by 7 bases; unmatched bases: 10. The V gene's germline CDR1 is LNHDA and CDR2 SQIVND (reference sequence). The CDR3 totals 14 residues. DNA for the CDR3: TGTGCCAGTAGCCGGCTGGACAGGGACCGTGGCTACACCTTC. Residues: CASSRLDRDRGYTF. The whole variable domain, filled in from reference TRBV19 and TRBJ1-2, reads DGGITQSPKYLFRKEGQNVTLSCEQNLNHDAMYWYRQDPGQGLRLIYYSQIVNDFQKGDIAEGYSVSREKKESFPLTVTSAQKNPTAFYLCASSRLDRDRGYTFGSGTRLTVV.

The genes are TRBV7-9 and TRBJ1-5, with TRBD1 identical over 7 bases. Germline V gene sequence: CDR1 SEHNR, CDR2 FQNEAQ (reference sequence). Trimming at V came to 3 bases and at J to 6 bases, leaving 2 bases not matched to a gene. There are 13 residues in the CDR3. The DNA of the CDR3 is TGTGCCAGCAGCTTGACAGGGTCTCAGCCCCAGCATTTT. This codes for CASSLTGSQPQHF.

This clone was counted a few times. V gene TRBV19 combines with J gene TRBJ2-5, with 10 bases identical to TRBD2. The germline V gene has CDR1 LNHDA and CDR2 SQIVND (reference sequence). The ends lost 6 bases at V and 7 bases at J; junction bases unmatched: 5. The length of the CDR3 is 13 residues. The CDR3 bases are TGTGCCAGTAGGAGCGGGGGGGGCGGGACCCAGTACTTC. Its protein is CASRSGGGGTQYF.

The V gene is TRBV5-4, the J gene TRBJ2-5, with 13 bases lining up with TRBD2. The CDR3 consists of 14 residues. CDR1 and CDR2 (germline): SGHNT, YYREEE (reference sequence). Trimming took 9 bases from V and 5 from J; bases not matched to a gene: 7. The CDR3 spells CAITSGGAVETQYF. CDR3 coding DNA: TGTGCCATAACTAGCGGGGGGGCCGTGGAGACCCAGTACTTC.

The gene calls are TRBV5-1 and TRBJ2-1; 7 bases align to TRBD1. CDR3 size: 17 residues. J lost 0 bases, V lost 4 bases, and 10 bases had no gene match. Germline V CDR1 and CDR2: SGHRS, YFSETQ. The CDR3 nucleotides read TGCGCCAGCAGCCCCGTGCCGGGACAGAGCTCCTACAATGAGCAGTTCTTC. Its protein product is CASSPVPGQSSYNEQFF.

The chain combines TRBV5-1 with TRBJ1-2; D is unresolved. Trimming removed 0 bases at V and 8 bases at J, with 14 bases between. The CDR3 extends over 14 amino acids. Germline CDR1 reads SGHRS; CDR2 reads YFSETQ. In nucleotides, the CDR3 is TGCGCCAGCAGCTTGGAGGTGAGGGAATACGGCTACACCTTC. Amino acid sequence: CASSLEVREYGYTF.

The rearrangement uses TRBV20-1 and TRBJ1-2, with 7 bases that match TRBD1. The J segment lost 6 bases and the V segment lost 2 bases, leaving 0 bases of the junction unmatched. Per the germline V gene, CDR1 is DFQATT and CDR2 is SNEGSKA (reference sequence). The CDR3 runs to 11 residues. CDR3 amino acids: CSARQGDGYTF. The DNA for the CDR3 is TGCAGTGCTAGACAGGGGGATGGCTACACCTTC.

V is TRBV4-3 and J is TRBJ2-7, with 10 bases fitting TRBD1. V lost 1 base and J lost 5; bases outside the gene matches: 8. CDR3 length: 16 residues. The germline gives CDR1 LGHNA, CDR2 YSLEER. The CDR3 nucleotides are TGCGCCAGCAGCCAAGCCTCATTCGGACAGGGGGACGAGCAGTACTTC. Its translation is CASSQASFGQGDEQYF.

The chain combines TRBV5-1 with TRBJ1-3, with D maybe TRBD1 (6 bases). V lost 4 bases to trimming and J lost 0 bases, with 11 bases between them. Germline V gene data show CDR1 as SGHRS and CDR2 as YFSETQ. The CDR3 covers 15 residues. CDR3 sequence (DNA): TGCGCCAGCAGCCAAGGGGACATCTCTGGAAACACCATATATTTT. It translates to CASSQGDISGNTIYF.

J is TRBJ1-1 and V is TRBV7-6; TRBD1 agrees at 12 bases. The CDR3 has 15 residues. The germline V gene has CDR1 SGHVS and CDR2 FNYEAQ. Trimming cost V 5 bases and J 4 bases; bases outside gene matches: 5. The CDR3 region is CASSPGTGGFTEAFF. CDR3 nucleotide sequence: TGTGCCAGCAGCCCCGGGACAGGGGGCTTCACTGAAGCTTTCTTT.